These 20 T cell receptor beta chains were all obtained from the same sample, sequenced in a study of T cell changes during pregnancy in multiple sclerosis. Some clones are missing from TCRdb's copy, which holds only in-frame ones; the method was immunoSEQ multiplex PCR. The sample comprises 50,000 or so clones, more than 80% of which are singletons, and approximately 0.45% rests with the top ten. The sample in question was CD4+ T cells from peripheral blood mononuclear cells, obtained after pregnancy. The origin of the receptors is a female donor in good health, enrolled as a control in a pregnancy study.

The V gene is TRBV7-9, the J gene TRBJ2-3, with 9 bases fitting TRBD2. Trimming took 5 bases from V and 1 from J; bases not matched to a gene: 4. The germline V gene has CDR1 SEHNR and CDR2 FQNEAQ (reference sequence). The CDR3 spans 15 residues. The DNA for the CDR3 is TGTGCCAGCAGCAACCAGCGGGGGGGCACAGATACGCAGTATTTT. Its protein product is CASSNQRGGTDTQYF. Full variable domain (outside the CDR3, taken from reference TRBV7-9 and TRBJ2-3): DTGVSQNPRHKITKRGQNVTFRCDPISEHNRLYWYRQTLGQGPEFLTYFQNEAQLEKSRLLSDRFSAERPKGSFSTLEIQRTEQGDSAMYLCASSNQRGGTDTQYFGPGTRLTVL.

The gene calls are TRBV15 and TRBJ1-5, with D unclear. Germline V gene sequence: CDR1 LNHNV, CDR2 YYDKDF (reference sequence). V shed 1 base and J shed 8 bases, with 6 bases lying between them. CDR3 size: 12 residues. CDR3 sequence: CATSRVQEPQHF. As DNA, the CDR3 is TGTGCCACCAGCAGAGTGCAGGAGCCCCAGCATTTT. The full variable domain, rest sourced from reference TRBV15 and TRBJ1-5, is DAMVIQNPRYQVTQFGKPVTLSCSQTLNHNVMYWYQQKSSQAPKLLFHYYDKDFNNEADTPDNFQSRRPNTSFCFLDIRSPGLGDTAMYLCATSRVQEPQHFGDGTRLSIL.

A word on this clone: Mismatch with germline at one junction end may stem from a read error. The gene calls are TRBV25-1 and TRBJ2-3, with a weak D call TRBD2 (6 bases). The CDR3 runs 16 residues. Per germline, CDR1 MGHDK and CDR2 SYGVNS. The CDR3 DNA is TGTGCCAGCACTGAATACGGGGGACGGAGCACAGATACGCAGTATTTT. It encodes CASTEYGGRSTDTQYF.

In this sample, this clone turned up once. This chain uses TRBV5-1 with TRBJ2-2; 7 bases are a match to TRBD1. The CDR3 is 12 amino acids. Trimming at V came to 5 bases and at J to 6 bases, leaving 1 base not matched to a gene. Germline-derived CDR1 and CDR2 are SGHRS and YFSETQ. The CDR3 sequence is CASRDRAGELFF. As DNA, the CDR3 is TGCGCCAGCAGAGACAGGGCCGGGGAGCTGTTTTTT.

The chain uses TRBV18 and TRBJ2-7; TRBD2 matches at 8 bases. This CDR3 is built from 12 residues. Germline CDR1 KGHSH, CDR2 LQKENI. The trim removed 9 bases at V and 2 bases at J, leaving 3 bases unmatched. DNA for the CDR3: TGTGCCAGTAGCGGGGCCACCTACGAGCAGTACTTC. Its protein product is CASSGATYEQYF.

This sequence joins TRBV29-1 and TRBJ1-2, with D perhaps TRBD1 (6 bases). Trimming took off 8 bases at V and 4 bases at J, with 17 bases between the two ends. Germline V lookup: CDR1 SQVTM, CDR2 ANQGSEA. This CDR3 is 13 amino acids long. The CDR3, as DNA: TGCAGCATCGAGGTACTAGGGGGCTATGGCTACACCTTC. Translating gives CSIEVLGGYGYTF. The variable domain in full, with the rest retrieved from reference TRBV29-1 and TRBJ1-2, is SAVISQKPSRDICQRGTSLTIQCQVDSQVTMMFWYRQQPGQSLTLIATANQGSEATYESGFVIDKFPISRPNLTFSTLTVSNMSPEDSSIYLCSIEVLGGYGYTFGSGTRLTVV.

The chain joins TRBV5-1 to TRBJ2-1; 10 bases agree with TRBD1. This CDR3 spans 14 amino acids. Germline V lookup: CDR1 SGHRS, CDR2 YFSETQ. Trimming removed 4 bases from V and 11 bases from J; junction bases left unmatched: 9. DNA of the CDR3: TGCGCCAGCAGCCAGGACAGGGGGTCGAATAAGCAGTTCTTC. Translating gives CASSQDRGSNKQFF.

The DNA of the CDR3 is TGTGCCAGCAGCTTAGTTGGAGGGGCCCATCAGTACTTC. It specifies CASSLVGGAHQYF. This chain connects TRBV11-2 to TRBJ2-4, with D perhaps matching TRBD2 (6 bases). The ends were cut back, 1 base at V and 12 bases at J, with 13 bases in the middle. The germline gives CDR1 SGHAT, CDR2 FQNNGV. The CDR3 sequence is 13 residues long.

This clone appeared once. CDR3 sequence reads: CASVKRGADTQYF. The CDR3 DNA reads TGTGCCAGCGTGAAGCGGGGGGCAGATACGCAGTATTTT. The chain recombines TRBV6-5 with TRBJ2-3; 9 bases agree with TRBD2. Germline values: CDR1 MNHEY, CDR2 SVGAGI. V shed 8 bases, J shed 4 bases, and the junction held 4 bases outside the gene matches. The CDR3 covers 13 residues.

The chain combines TRBV5-6 with TRBJ1-5, with 10 bases matching TRBD1. The germline CDR1 and CDR2 sequences are SGHDT and YYEEEE. The CDR3 extends over 16 amino acids. V gave up 2 bases and J gave up 5 bases; unmatched junction bases: 7. The DNA for the CDR3 is TGTGCCAGCAGCTTCGCGGACAGGGGGAGGGATCAGCCCCAGCATTTT. Translated, it gives CASSFADRGRDQPQHF.

The chain is built from TRBV4-2 and TRBJ2-2, with D possibly matching TRBD2 (6 bases). In germline, CDR1 is LGHNA, CDR2 YNFKEQ. CDR3 length: 16 amino acids. Deletions cut 0 bases from V and 7 bases from J, with 15 bases between. This CDR3 is CASSQDLVAGFGELFF. In DNA, the CDR3 is TGTGCCAGCAGCCAAGATCTGGTCGCGGGGTTCGGGGAGCTGTTTTTT.

This clone was observed once. The rearrangement joins TRBV30 to TRBJ1-4, with a weak D call TRBD1 (5 bases). V lost 1 base, J lost 8 bases, and 17 bases lay in between. CDR3 length: 15 residues. Germline CDR1 is GTSNPN and CDR2 is SVGIG (reference sequence). The CDR3 reads CAWSAPHGGSEKLFF. For the CDR3, the DNA is TGTGCCTGGAGTGCACCACACGGGGGGTCGGAAAAACTGTTTTTT.

This clone turned up a few times. This chain joins TRBV7-3 and TRBJ2-2, with TRBD2 matching 7 bases. Trimming removed 3 bases from V and 1 base from J; junction bases left unmatched: 2. Germline-derived CDR1 and CDR2 are SGHTA and FQGTGA. The CDR3 is made up of 15 amino acids. CDR3 residues: CASSFSGGNTGELFF. CDR3 sequence (DNA): TGTGCCAGCAGCTTCTCGGGGGGGAACACCGGGGAGCTGTTTTTT.

This rearrangement joins TRBV6-5 to TRBJ1-2, with TRBD1 matching 9 bases. CDR3 length: 14 residues. Germline V gives CDR1 MNHEY, CDR2 SVGAGI. Losses at the gene ends were 0 bases for V and 7 bases for J; bases not matched to a gene: 3. The CDR3 here is CASSYSTGGFGYTF. DNA for the CDR3: TGTGCCAGCAGTTACTCGACAGGGGGATTTGGCTACACCTTC.

V and J are TRBV10-3 and TRBJ2-1, with TRBD2 identical over 7 bases. Per the germline V gene, CDR1 is ENHRY and CDR2 is SYGVKD. This CDR3 has 12 amino acids. V lost 11 bases to trimming and J lost 8 bases; unmatched junction nucleotides: 9. In DNA, the CDR3 is TGTGCCGTTGCGGGGGAGATCTATGAGCAGTTCTTC. Its protein product is CAVAGEIYEQFF.

The genes are TRBV7-2 and TRBJ2-7; 7 nucleotides line up with TRBD1. The CDR3 contains 15 residues. Germline values: CDR1 SGHTA, CDR2 FQGNSA. V trimming: 0 bases; J trimming: 0 bases; junction bases outside the gene matches: 2. The CDR3 here is CASSLAAGGSYEQYF. The CDR3 DNA follows: TGTGCCAGCAGCTTAGCTGCAGGGGGCTCCTACGAGCAGTACTTC.

This chain uses TRBV30 with TRBJ1-3, with TRBD1 identical over 12 bases. Germline V gene sequence: CDR1 GTSNPN, CDR2 SVGIG (reference sequence). After removal of 3 bases from V and 4 bases from J, the junction contained 4 bases not matched to a gene. This CDR3 comprises 15 residues. In nucleotides, the CDR3 is TGTGCCTGGAGCGCCGGGACAGGGGGCGGAAACACCATATATTTT. This gives the protein CAWSAGTGGGNTIYF. The full variable domain, its missing parts supplied by reference TRBV30 and TRBJ1-3, is SQTIHQWPATLVQPVGSPLSLECTVEGTSNPNLYWYRQAAGRGLQLLFYSVGIGQISSEVPQNLSASRPQDRQFILSSKKLLLSDSGFYLCAWSAGTGGGNTIYFGEGSWLTVV.

This sequence joins TRBV5-1 and TRBJ2-3; the match to TRBD2 covers 8 bases. Trimming at V came to 0 bases and at J to 3 bases, leaving 3 bases not matched to a gene. The CDR3 spans 15 residues. Germline loops: CDR1 SGHRS, CDR2 YFSETQ. The CDR3 loop reads CASSLGRGGTDTQYF. CDR3 nucleotides: TGCGCCAGCAGCTTGGGACGGGGGGGTACAGATACGCAGTATTTT.

This chain links TRBV25-1 with TRBJ2-3; D possibly corresponds to TRBD2 (7 bases). The CDR3 runs to 16 residues. V lost 3 bases, J lost 1 base, and 14 bases lay in between. Germline assignment: CDR1 MGHDK and CDR2 SYGVNS. CDR3 DNA sequence: TGTGCCAGCAGTGAGGGGGGGCAGGGGCGCACAGATACGCAGTATTTT. This encodes CASSEGGQGRTDTQYF.

The chain recombines TRBV25-1 with TRBJ2-1; TRBD1 aligns across 7 bases. Trimming cost V 7 bases and J 3 bases; bases outside gene matches: 6. Germline-derived CDR1 and CDR2 are MGHDK and SYGVNS. This CDR3 spans 14 amino acids. CDR3: CASNSRGLYNEQFF. CDR3 in DNA: TGTGCCAGCAATAGTAGGGGGCTCTACAATGAGCAGTTCTTC.